This T cell receptor beta chain was found in a study of shared T cell receptors in the human thymus (dated by TCRdb to the early 2020s). In the study overall: The study examined how self-reactive, shared T-cell receptor alpha chains are generated in the human thymus.

Library preparation employed the immunoSEQ multiplex PCR assay. Entries here come from immuneACCESS through TCRdb and include only in-frame sequences with V and J called. Some clones fail to appear in such tables; in the studies checked, an unresolved V gene covers under half of the shortfall, and the cause of the remainder is unknown. This sample lists hundreds of thousands of clones; about 89% were detected once. The top ten hold roughly 0.0089% of the sample. This clone was counted a few times. Its binding antigen is unknown. The sample holds no much larger clone one base away, and base qualities are not on file. Looking up the germline V gene yields CDR1 SGHDT and CDR2 YYEEEE. Taken from cysteine to phenylalanine, the CDR3 has 16 residues. Only the CDR3 DNA is retained, 48 bases long and in frame from the first base. Between the V and J ends, shortened by 2 bases and 5 bases respectively, the junction contains 19 bases.

This same sample was also taken into another study, of human thymus T cells. Per that second paper: In Finland, the donors were immunologically healthy infants who were having open corrective cardiac surgery for congenital heart defects. Thymus tissue was collected as surgical resects that were removed during corrective cardiac surgery. Biased V and J gene segment usage appeared to be present in both thymic and peripheral blood repertoires. Highly overlapping thymic TCR repertoires among unrelated individuals were reported in the related research. TCR alpha and beta repertoires from roughly eight infant thymus samples and a few related peripheral blood samples were characterized in the study. The cohort included about 6 male and a couple of female infants, with donor ages spanning 7 to 244 days. Thymocytes were mechanically released from the tissue and were stored as pellets of roughly 10-34 million cells at -70 degrees C. A QIAsymphony instrument was used to extract genomic DNA from frozen cell pellets. The immunoSEQ multiplex PCR assay was used to amplify the TCRB and TCRAD loci from a standardized amount of quality-controlled genomic DNA. Amplicons spanned the V(D)J region at a length sufficient to cover the CDR3 and identify V and J genes. Amplicon sequencing was performed on an Illumina platform through the commercial immunoSEQ service. Primer bias and sequencing errors were corrected as previously described, and TCRAD and TCRB were defined on the basis of the IMGT database. Analysis of the repertoires was done with immunoSEQ Analyzer 3.0 and VDJTools and included basic statistics, V/J segment usage, diversity estimates, rarefaction and pairwise overlap. Chao1, ChaoE, Efron-Thisted, Shannon and inverse Simpson indices were used to estimate diversity, which was also estimated on datasets down-sampled to the smallest sample. For repertoire overlap, CDR3 nucleotide sequence, V gene and J gene had to match strictly, and clustering was done by Jaccard-based multidimensional scaling. Thymus samples yielded on average approximately 840,000 unique TCRB clonotypes, compared with 80,000 to 95,000 from blood samples.

Sequencing input: thymocytes. The chain uses TRBV5-6 and TRBJ2-5; 8 matching bases give a weak D call of TRBD1. The sequence was obtained from a boy younger than two with a congenital heart defect. Donor details come from another sample of the same person, matched by shared clones. The sequenced DNA is TGTGCCAGCAGCTTCCTCGACAGGGGAGGGTCGGAGACCCAGTACTTC. This gives the protein CASSFLDRGGSETQYF. Joined to the reference TRBV5-6 and TRBJ2-5 proteins, this CDR3 gives the full variable domain: DAGVTQSPTHLIKTRGQQVTLRCSPKSGHDTVSWYQQALGQGPQFIFQYYEEEERQRGNFPDRFSGHQFPNYSSELNVNALLLGDSALYLCASSFLDRGGSETQYFGPGTRLLVL.